The source of this TCR beta chain is a study of patients and donors after allogeneic stem cell transplantation. With V trimmed by 2 bases and J by 2 bases, 3 bases remained unmatched. The CDR3 loop spans 15 amino acids. CDR1 LGHNT and CDR2 FRNRAP come from the germline V gene. One entry per CDR3 protein results from TCRdb running MiXCR on the RT-PCR reads. The profile covers approximately 160,000 distinct CDR3 sequences, with over 25% appearing a single time and around 3% taken by the ten largest. The gene calls are TRBV12-5 and TRBJ2-1; 7 bases line up with TRBD2. The TCR originated in a human donor who was either an allogeneic HSCT recipient or a stem cell or donor lymphocyte infusion donor (not recorded which). It is not recorded whose cells these are; they may come from a transplant donor. The source material was blood, either unsorted or a sorted T cell fraction (not recorded which). DNA of the CDR3: TGTGCTAGTGGTTTGTCAGCGGGACCCTACAATGAGCAGTTCTTC. Its protein product is CASGLSAGPYNEQFF.